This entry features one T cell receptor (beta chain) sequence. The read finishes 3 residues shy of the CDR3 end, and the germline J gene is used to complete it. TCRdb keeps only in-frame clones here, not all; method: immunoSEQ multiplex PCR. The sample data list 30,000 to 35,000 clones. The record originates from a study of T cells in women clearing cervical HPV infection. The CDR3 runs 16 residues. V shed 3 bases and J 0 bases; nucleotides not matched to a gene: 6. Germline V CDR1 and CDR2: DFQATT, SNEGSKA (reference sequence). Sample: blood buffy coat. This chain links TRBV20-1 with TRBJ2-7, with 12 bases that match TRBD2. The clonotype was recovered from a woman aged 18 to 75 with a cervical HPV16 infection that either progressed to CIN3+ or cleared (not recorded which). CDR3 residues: CSARGLAGDSSYEQYF. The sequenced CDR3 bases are TGCAGTGCTAGGGGACTAGCGGGCGACAGCTCCTACGAG.